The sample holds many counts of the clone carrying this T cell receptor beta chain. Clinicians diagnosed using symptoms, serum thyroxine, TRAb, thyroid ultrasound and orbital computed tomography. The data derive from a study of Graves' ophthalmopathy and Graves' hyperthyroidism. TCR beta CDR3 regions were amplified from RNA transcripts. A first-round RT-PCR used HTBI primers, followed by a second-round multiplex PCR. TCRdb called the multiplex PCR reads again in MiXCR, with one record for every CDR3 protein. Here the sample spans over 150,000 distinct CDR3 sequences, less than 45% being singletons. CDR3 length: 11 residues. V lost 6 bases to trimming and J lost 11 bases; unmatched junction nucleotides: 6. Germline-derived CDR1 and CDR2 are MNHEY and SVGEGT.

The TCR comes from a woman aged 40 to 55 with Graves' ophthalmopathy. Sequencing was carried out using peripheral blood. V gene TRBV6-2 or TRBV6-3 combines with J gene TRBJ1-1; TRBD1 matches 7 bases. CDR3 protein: CASSHDRVAFF. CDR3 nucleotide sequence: TGTGCCAGCAGCCATGACAGGGTGGCTTTCTTT.